A few counts support the clone carrying this T cell receptor beta chain. No antigen is known for it. These data come from a study of identical twins. Whole-study findings and limits: The study drew conclusions from cross-sectional statistical analysis, not from following the same donors.

Via MiXCR, TCRdb re-called the 5' RACE reads, giving one row per CDR3 protein. The sample lists 400,000 to 550,000 distinct CDR3 sequences; approximately 14% were seen once. Losses at the gene ends were 5 bases for V and 8 bases for J; bases not matched to a gene: 8. CDR3 length: 14 residues. The germline V gene encodes CDR1 SGHTA and CDR2 FQGNSA. The same sample was also studied in work on yellow fever vaccine responses in identical twins.

The clonotype was recovered from a woman under 30 in good health. Sequenced: CD4+ T cells sorted from blood. The genes are TRBV7-2 and TRBJ2-1; 8 bases are shared with TRBD2. The chain's CDR3 is CASSQRGGPHEQFF. CDR3 bases: TGTGCCAGCAGCCAACGGGGGGGCCCCCATGAGCAGTTCTTC.